This entry lists 25 T cell receptor beta chains sequenced from one sample in a study of cytomegalovirus exposure and HLA in healthy donors. Here immunoSEQ multiplex PCR was the method, and the copy in TCRdb shows in-frame clones only, minus some. The sample shows fewer than 350,000 clones, roughly 90% of them seen only once. What was sequenced was PBMCs. The receptors were gathered from a woman aged 18-29 years in good health and CMV-seronegative.

This clone showed up just a few times. V is TRBV4-2 and J is TRBJ1-1; 8 bases are shared with TRBD1. CDR1 and CDR2 (germline): LGHNA, YNFKEQ. Trimming cost V 0 bases and J 10 bases; bases outside gene matches: 1. The CDR3 extends over 12 amino acids. The CDR3 bases are TGTGCCAGCAGCCAAGAACAGGGGGGAGCTTTCTTT. Amino acids: CASSQEQGGAFF.

The chain recombines TRBV11-2 with TRBJ1-1, with D perhaps TRBD1 (6 bases). The CDR3 runs to 14 residues. Germline V gives CDR1 SGHAT, CDR2 FQNNGV. Trimming took off 5 bases at V and 7 bases at J, with 17 bases between the two ends. The CDR3 region is CASSPLGGISEAFF. CDR3 nucleotides: TGTGCCAGCAGCCCATTAGGGGGTATAAGTGAAGCTTTCTTT.

This rearrangement joins TRBV7-9 to TRBJ1-5; D possibly corresponds to TRBD1 (5 bases). The CDR3 length is 14 residues. Trimming left V 3 bases short and J 4 bases short, with 10 bases between. From germline, CDR1 is SEHNR and CDR2 FQNEAQ (reference sequence). The CDR3 here is CASSLPDSNQPQHF. DNA of the CDR3: TGTGCCAGCAGCTTGCCAGACAGTAATCAGCCCCAGCATTTT.

The gene calls are TRBV7-9 and TRBJ2-7; a possible D gene is TRBD2 (6 bases). The CDR3 consists of 16 residues. V was cut by 1 base and J by 4 bases, with 17 bases left in between. Germline CDR1 is SEHNR and CDR2 is FQNEAQ (reference sequence). The CDR3 nucleotides read TGTGCCAGCAGCTTAGTAGCAGGGTCGGAGGGATACGAGCAGTACTTC. It codes for CASSLVAGSEGYEQYF.

The chain couples TRBV28 to TRBJ1-5; 11 bases map to TRBD1. J gave up 6 bases and V 6 bases, and 7 bases lay outside the gene matches. This CDR3 has 15 amino acids. CDR1 and CDR2 from the germline V gene are MDHEN and SYDVKM. CDR3 sequence reads: CASRSSGTGGQPQHF. CDR3 in DNA: TGTGCCAGCAGAAGCTCCGGGACAGGGGGTCAGCCCCAGCATTTT.

This chain links TRBV21-1 with TRBJ2-7; the table assigns TRBD2, which was not confirmed against the DNA. TRBV21-1 is a listed pseudogene. The CDR3 has 22 amino acids. In DNA, the CDR3 is TGTGCCAGCAGCGCCGGACTAGCGGGAGTCGCAGATGGTCGTGAGGCCGCCTACGAGCAGTACTTC. Protein product: CASSAGLAGVADGREAAYEQYF.

This clone was seen a few times. This chain joins TRBV5-1 and TRBJ1-6; TRBD1 aligns across 7 bases. CDR3 length equals 14 residues. With 4 bases clipped from V and 6 bases from J, the junction kept 4 bases outside the gene matches. Germline assignment: CDR1 SGHRS and CDR2 YFSETQ. For the CDR3, the DNA is TGCGCCAGCAGCCCCGGGACAGTTAATTCACCCCTCCACTTT. Its protein product is CASSPGTVNSPLHF.

The chain is built from TRBV6-1 and TRBJ1-3; TRBD1 might be the D (6 bases). Trimming removed 6 bases at V and 0 bases at J, with 12 bases between. The CDR3 runs 15 residues. The germline CDR1 and CDR2 sequences are MNHNS and SASEGT. The CDR3 sequence is CASSAGASSGNTIYF. In DNA form, the CDR3 reads TGTGCCAGCAGCGCGGGGGCAAGCTCTGGAAACACCATATATTTT.

In this sample, this clone turned up once. The V call is TRBV28, the J call TRBJ2-5; tentative D call: TRBD1 (6 bases). V was pared by 2 bases and J by 1 base, with 17 bases between. The CDR3 consists of 17 residues. Germline CDR1 MDHEN, CDR2 SYDVKM. The CDR3: CASSLGLGTRIQETQYF. For the CDR3, the DNA is TGTGCCAGCAGTTTAGGGCTAGGGACACGAATCCAAGAGACCCAGTACTTC.

The rearrangement links TRBV4-2 to TRBJ2-3; a weak D match, TRBD1 (5 bases). The V and J ends lost 3 bases and 1 base respectively, with 14 bases between them. Germline V gives CDR1 LGHNA, CDR2 YNFKEQ. This CDR3 spans 16 amino acids. The CDR3 loop reads CASSHAQATGTDTQYF. The CDR3, as DNA: TGTGCCAGCAGCCATGCACAGGCAACGGGCACAGATACGCAGTATTTT.

The chain joins TRBV19 to TRBJ2-7, with 13 bases identical to TRBD2. CDR1 is LNHDA and CDR2 is SQIVND in the germline V gene (reference sequence). CDR3 length equals 14 residues. V lost 6 bases, J lost 4 bases, and 3 bases stayed unmatched. This CDR3 is CASSGLAGAYEQYF. For the CDR3, the DNA is TGTGCCAGTAGCGGACTAGCGGGAGCTTACGAGCAGTACTTC.

This chain uses TRBV5-1 with TRBJ2-7; a weak D match, TRBD2 (5 bases). The V gene lost 4 bases and the J gene lost 5 bases, with 25 bases spanning the gap. Looked up from germline, CDR1 is SGHRS and CDR2 is YFSETQ. This CDR3 is 17 amino acids long. CDR3 in amino acids: CASSPMGSKVVGDEQYF. DNA for the CDR3: TGCGCCAGCAGCCCGATGGGGAGTAAAGTCGTAGGCGACGAGCAGTACTTC.

This rearrangement joins TRBV7-6 to TRBJ2-5; a possible D gene is TRBD2 (6 bases). CDR1 and CDR2 from the germline V gene are SGHVS and FNYEAQ. The length of the CDR3 is 16 residues. Trimming took off 2 bases at V and 5 bases at J, with 18 bases between the two ends. The CDR3 loop reads CASSLSTGRGQETQYF. As DNA, the CDR3 is TGTGCCAGCAGCTTATCAACCGGGAGAGGTCAGGAGACCCAGTACTTC.

The rearrangement uses TRBV28 and TRBJ1-1; D perhaps matches TRBD1 (6 bases). The V and J ends lost 2 bases and 0 bases respectively, with 16 bases between them. The CDR3 has 17 residues. Germline-derived CDR1 and CDR2 are MDHEN and SYDVKM. CDR3 sequence: CASSLSGTRHMNTEAFF. The DNA of the CDR3 is TGTGCCAGCAGTTTAAGTGGGACACGGCACATGAACACTGAAGCTTTCTTT.

The rearrangement uses TRBV28 and TRBJ2-7, with a tentative D call TRBD2 (6 bases). From germline, CDR1 is MDHEN and CDR2 SYDVKM. The CDR3 extends over 12 amino acids. The V end was cut by 10 bases, the J end by 3 bases, with 13 bases between. CDR3 DNA: TGTGCCACCGTCGCGGAGGGCTACGAGCAGTACTTC. Translation: CATVAEGYEQYF.

The genes are TRBV10-2 and TRBJ2-2; a possible D gene is TRBD1 (5 bases). Germline lookup yields CDR1 WSHSY and CDR2 SAAADI. The CDR3 is made up of 14 amino acids. V was clipped by 8 bases and J by 1 base, with 11 bases between them. CDR3 DNA: TGCGCCAGCCGCAGGGCCAAGAACACCGGGGAGCTGTTTTTT. It yields the protein CASRRAKNTGELFF.

This chain joins TRBV6-6 and TRBJ2-3, with TRBD2 identical over 10 bases. The germline V gene has CDR1 MNHNY and CDR2 SVGAGI (reference sequence). The CDR3 is made up of 16 amino acids. V shed 7 bases, J shed 2 bases, and the junction held 9 bases outside the gene matches. The CDR3 loop is CASTHLAGVHTDTQYF. The CDR3 DNA reads as TGTGCCAGCACCCACCTAGCGGGAGTACACACAGATACGCAGTATTTT.

The chain couples TRBV29-1 to TRBJ2-1, with 8 bases lining up with TRBD2. CDR1 SQVTM and CDR2 ANQGSEA come from the germline V gene. Trimming cost V 1 base and J 0 bases; bases outside gene matches: 5. The CDR3 is 16 residues long. The CDR3: CSVEGRGRISYNEQFF. Here the CDR3 DNA reads TGCAGCGTTGAAGGGCGCGGGAGGATCTCCTACAATGAGCAGTTCTTC.

The J gene is TRBJ2-4, the V gene TRBV19, with a tentative D call TRBD2 (6 bases). V lost 7 bases to trimming and J lost 0 bases, with 16 bases between them. The germline CDR1 and CDR2 sequences are LNHDA and SQIVND (reference sequence). This CDR3 comprises 16 residues. For the CDR3, the DNA is TGTGCCAGTATTGATGTCGGGGGACCAGCCAAAAACATTCAGTACTTC. This gives the protein CASIDVGGPAKNIQYF. The whole variable domain, filled in from reference TRBV19 and TRBJ2-4, reads DGGITQSPKYLFRKEGQNVTLSCEQNLNHDAMYWYRQDPGQGLRLIYYSQIVNDFQKGDIAEGYSVSREKKESFPLTVTSAQKNPTAFYLCASIDVGGPAKNIQYFGAGTRLSVL.

The rearrangement joins TRBV28 to TRBJ1-1, with 9 bases that match TRBD1. The germline CDR1 and CDR2 sequences are MDHEN and SYDVKM. Trimming at V came to 4 bases and at J to 2 bases, leaving 8 bases not matched to a gene. The CDR3 loop spans 16 amino acids. The CDR3 DNA reads as TGTGCCAGCAGTTCGATCAGGACAGGGGTTAACACTGAAGCTTTCTTT. Protein product: CASSSIRTGVNTEAFF.

The rearrangement uses TRBV27 and TRBJ2-7; a weak D match, TRBD1 (6 bases). This CDR3 has 13 amino acids. Germline V lookup: CDR1 MNHEY, CDR2 SMNVEV (reference sequence). V shed 0 bases and J shed 9 bases, with 12 bases lying between them. The CDR3 spells CASSLSRGSWQYF. DNA for the CDR3: TGTGCCAGCAGTTTATCCAGGGGATCTTGGCAGTACTTC.

J is TRBJ2-1 and V is TRBV27, with unresolved D. Looked up from germline, CDR1 is MNHEY and CDR2 is SMNVEV (reference sequence). This CDR3 has 11 amino acids. V dropped 3 bases and J dropped 9 bases, with 6 bases sitting between them. The CDR3 reads CASSFFGEQFF. The CDR3 DNA reads TGTGCCAGCAGTTTCTTCGGTGAGCAGTTCTTC.

The genes are TRBV5-6 and TRBJ1-2; TRBD1 agrees at 7 bases. The CDR3 extends over 11 amino acids. Germline V gene sequence: CDR1 SGHDT, CDR2 YYEEEE. V lost 4 bases, J lost 8 bases, and 2 bases stayed unmatched. The CDR3 loop is CASSQTGGYTF. The CDR3 nucleotides read TGTGCCAGCAGCCAGACAGGGGGCTACACCTTC.

This chain joins TRBV30 and TRBJ1-2; a possible D gene is TRBD1 (6 bases). Trimming pared 0 bases from V and 4 bases from J, leaving 15 bases between. The CDR3 is 15 amino acids. Germline CDR1 reads GTSNPN; CDR2 reads SVGIG (reference sequence). The chain's CDR3 is CAWSVLDRSTYGYTF. The CDR3 nucleotides are TGTGCCTGGAGTGTTCTCGACAGGTCTACCTATGGCTACACCTTC.

The rearrangement uses TRBV19 and TRBJ2-3; maybe TRBD2 (5 bases). This CDR3 spans 14 amino acids. V was pared by 0 bases and J by 8 bases, with 12 bases between. Germline V gives CDR1 LNHDA, CDR2 SQIVND (reference sequence). The CDR3 sequence: CASSIDRADLTQYF. The CDR3 nucleotides are TGTGCCAGTAGTATAGACAGAGCGGATCTTACGCAGTATTTT.